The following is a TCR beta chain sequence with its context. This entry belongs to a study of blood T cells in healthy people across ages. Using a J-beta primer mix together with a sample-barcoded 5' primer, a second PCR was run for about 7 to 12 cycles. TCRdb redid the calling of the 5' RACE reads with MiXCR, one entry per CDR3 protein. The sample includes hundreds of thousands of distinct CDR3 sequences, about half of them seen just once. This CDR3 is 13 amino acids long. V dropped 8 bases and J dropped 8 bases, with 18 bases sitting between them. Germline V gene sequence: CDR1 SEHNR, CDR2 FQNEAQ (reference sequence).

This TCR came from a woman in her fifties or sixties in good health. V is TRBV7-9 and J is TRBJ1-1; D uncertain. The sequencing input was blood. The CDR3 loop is CASASERPGEAFF. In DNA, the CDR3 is TGTGCCAGCGCCTCCGAGAGGCCGGGGGAAGCTTTCTTT.